Listed below are T cell receptor beta chains from one sample, sequenced in a study of blood T cell repertoires in COVID-19. Sequencing was performed with immunoSEQ multiplex PCR; in TCRdb, only in-frame clones are kept and a portion is missing. The table includes roughly 100,000 clones, approximately 80% detected once. Sequenced material: peripheral blood. Receptor source: an older woman with acute or convalescent COVID-19. Each CDR3 is given with its conserved first and last residue. Each record gives: clone size, V gene, J gene, D gene, CDR3 protein, CDR3 DNA. A D gene is named only where the DNA matches it firmly. Not every row has a clone size; where given, it reads once, few, many or a size class.

>-|TRBV5-1|TRBJ1-2|-
CASSLSSGGSNYGYTF
TGCGCCAGCAGCTTGTCATCCGGAGGGAGTAACTATGGCTACACCTTC
>few|TRBV18|TRBJ2-3|-
CASSPLFISTDTQYF
TGTGCCAGCTCACCACTGTTCATTAGCACAGATACGCAGTATTTT
>-|TRBV2|TRBJ1-2|-
CASRANRYTF
TGTGCCAGCAGAGCCAATCGCTACACCTTC
>-|TRBV15|TRBJ1-1|TRBD1
CATSRDWTGGMNTEAFF
TGTGCCACCAGCAGAGATTGGACAGGGGGCATGAACACTGAAGCTTTCTTT
>-|TRBV7-2|TRBJ1-2|TRBD1
CASSSTRTGTNYGYTF
TGTGCCAGCAGCTCAACCCGGACAGGGACTAACTATGGCTACACCTTC
>-|TRBV18|TRBJ1-1|-
CASSTTRQVEAFF
TGTGCCAGCTCAACCACGCGACAGGTTGAAGCTTTCTTT
>-|TRBV29-1|TRBJ2-5|TRBD2
CSVDRSASGVKETQYF
TGCAGCGTTGACCGGTCCGCTAGCGGTGTCAAAGAGACCCAGTACTTC
>once|TRBV4-1|TRBJ2-2|-
CASSPWGTSSTGELFF
TGCGCCAGCAGCCCCTGGGGGACTTCAAGCACCGGGGAGCTGTTTTTT
>-|TRBV15|TRBJ2-3|-
CATRGGHSTDTQYF
TGTGCCACGAGAGGGGGACATAGCACAGATACGCAGTATTTT
>-|TRBV7-7|TRBJ2-1|TRBD2
CASSPLSGGSYNEQFF
TGTGCCAGCAGCCCCCTCAGCGGGGGGTCCTACAATGAGCAGTTCTTC
>once|TRBV15|TRBJ1-2|-
CATSSAPGRANYGYTF
TGTGCCACCAGCAGCGCCCCGGGCAGGGCTAACTATGGCTACACCTTC
>-|TRBV3-1/TRBV3-2|TRBJ2-5|-
CASSRAGWETQYF
TGTGCCAGCAGCCGGGCAGGGTGGGAGACCCAGTACTTC
>-|TRBV7-8|TRBJ1-1|-
CASSLVAGNTEAFF
TGTGCCAGCAGCTTAGTCGCAGGGAACACTGAAGCTTTCTTT
>-|TRBV6-5|TRBJ2-5|-
CASSVGGQGETQYF
TGTGCCAGCAGCGTGGGGGGGCAGGGAGAGACCCAGTACTTC
>-|TRBV9|TRBJ2-5|-
CASSPRGAGVQETQYF
TGTGCCAGCAGCCCCCGGGGGGCGGGGGTCCAAGAGACCCAGTACTTC
>-|TRBV9|TRBJ2-3|TRBD1
CASSLQGSDTQYF
TGTGCCAGCAGTCTACAGGGGTCAGATACGCAGTATTTT
>-|TRBV7-9|TRBJ2-5|TRBD1
CASRIQGAQGTQYF
TGTGCCAGCAGGATACAGGGGGCCCAAGGAACCCAGTACTTC
>-|TRBV5-1|TRBJ2-1|-
CASSVSGANNEQFF
TGCGCCAGCAGCGTGTCGGGAGCTAACAATGAGCAGTTCTTC
>-|TRBV5-4|TRBJ1-4|-
CASSLWAKQEGEKLFF
TGTGCCAGCAGCTTGTGGGCCAAGCAAGAGGGTGAAAAACTGTTTTTT
>-|TRBV19|TRBJ1-2|-
CASRSRLGNYGYTF
TGTGCCAGTAGGAGCAGGCTCGGTAACTATGGCTACACCTTC
>few|TRBV3-1/TRBV3-2|TRBJ1-2|TRBD1
CASSRPQGNYGYTF
TGTGCCAGCAGCCGCCCACAGGGGAACTATGGCTACACCTTC
>-|TRBV5-5|TRBJ1-2|TRBD1
CASSGQGPYGYTF
TGTGCCAGCAGCGGACAGGGCCCCTATGGCTACACCTTC
>medium-sized|TRBV19|TRBJ1-5|TRBD1
CASTSGQGFGQPQHF
TGTGCCAGTACCTCCGGACAGGGTTTCGGTCAGCCCCAGCATTTT
>-|TRBV2|TRBJ2-2|-
CASGGTVNTGELFF
TGTGCCAGCGGGGGGACGGTGAACACCGGGGAGCTGTTTTTT
>-|TRBV2|TRBJ2-7|TRBD1
CASIGTGDYEQYF
TGTGCCAGCATTGGGACAGGGGACTACGAGCAGTACTTC
>few|TRBV7-2|TRBJ1-2|-
CASSLQARTRGYTF
TGTGCCAGCAGCTTACAGGCCCGCACTCGCGGCTACACCTTC
>-|TRBV10-3|TRBJ1-2|-
CAISESGTKNYGYTF
TGTGCCATCAGTGAGTCTGGCACTAAGAACTATGGCTACACCTTC
>-|TRBV6-1|TRBJ2-5|TRBD1
CASSAGTGGEVGGETQYF
TGTGCCAGCAGTGCGGGGACAGGGGGCGAGGTTGGCGGAGAGACCCAGTACTTC
>-|TRBV7-2|TRBJ2-5|-
CASSLRLEETQYF
TGTGCCAGCAGCTTAAGGTTGGAGGAGACCCAGTACTTC
>few|TRBV28|TRBJ1-4|TRBD1
CASRTGTENEKLFF
TGTGCCAGCAGAACCGGGACAGAAAATGAAAAACTGTTTTTT
>-|TRBV27|TRBJ1-2|-
CASSSLSDSNYGYTF
TGTGCCAGCAGTTCCCTTTCTGACTCGAACTATGGCTACACCTTC
>once|TRBV7-2|TRBJ1-3|-
CASSFANSGNTIYF
TGTGCCAGCAGCTTCGCGAACTCTGGAAACACCATATATTTT
>few|TRBV5-1|TRBJ1-6|TRBD1
CASSLGETGYNSPLHF
TGCGCCAGCAGCTTGGGAGAGACAGGGTACAATTCACCCCTCCACTTT
>-|TRBV7-2|TRBJ1-5|-
CASSLGHRDNQPQHF
TGTGCCAGCAGCTTAGGTCACCGGGACAATCAGCCCCAGCATTTT
>-|TRBV6-6|TRBJ1-1|-
CASSRAGYNTEAFF
TGTGCCAGCAGTCGAGCAGGCTACAACACTGAAGCTTTCTTT
>-|TRBV7-9|TRBJ2-7|-
CASSLDGPYEQYF
TGTGCCAGCAGCTTAGATGGCCCCTACGAGCAGTACTTC
>-|TRBV9|TRBJ2-3|TRBD2
CASSVFSGGTDTQYF
TGTGCCAGCAGCGTTTTTAGCGGGGGGACAGATACGCAGTATTTT
>-|TRBV6-5|TRBJ2-1|-
CASTRGKGADNEQFF
TGTGCCAGCACCCGCGGGAAGGGGGCGGACAATGAGCAGTTCTTC
>-|TRBV11-1|TRBJ2-2|-
CASSVMSAGELFF
TGTGCCAGCAGCGTAATGAGCGCCGGGGAGCTGTTTTTT
>few|TRBV6-1|TRBJ1-4|-
CASSEYTGKDEKLFF
TGTGCCAGCAGTGAGTATACAGGGAAGGATGAAAAACTGTTTTTT
>-|TRBV2|TRBJ1-4|TRBD1
CASSAGTGGEKLFF
TGTGCCAGCAGTGCCGGGACAGGGGGAGAAAAACTGTTTTTT
>-|TRBV19|TRBJ1-2|TRBD1
CASSPEGAGLGGYTF
TGTGCCAGTAGTCCCGAGGGGGCAGGGCTGGGTGGCTACACCTTC
>-|TRBV6-5|TRBJ2-7|-
CASRRDSFSYEQYF
TGTGCCAGCCGCCGGGACTCCTTCTCCTACGAGCAGTACTTC
>-|TRBV29-1|TRBJ1-1|-
CSADRLGRPNTEAFF
TGCAGCGCAGACCGTTTAGGGAGACCGAACACTGAAGCTTTCTTT
>-|TRBV28|TRBJ1-5|-
CASSSPRGALNQPQHF
TGTGCCAGCAGTTCCCCTCGGGGGGCCCTCAATCAGCCCCAGCATTTT
>-|TRBV29-1|TRBJ2-5|TRBD1
CSVETHRDRAQETQYF
TGCAGCGTTGAGACCCACCGGGACAGGGCCCAAGAGACCCAGTACTTC
>-|TRBV3-1/TRBV3-2|TRBJ2-3|TRBD2
CASSQAGTSVTDTQYF
TGTGCCAGCAGCCAGGCCGGGACTAGCGTAACAGATACGCAGTATTTT
>-|TRBV15|TRBJ1-2|TRBD1
CATSRGGQLYGYTF
TGTGCCACCAGCAGGGGGGGACAGCTCTATGGCTACACCTTC
>-|TRBV5-5|TRBJ2-7|-
CASSFGPKSSYEQYF
TGTGCCAGCAGCTTCGGTCCGAAAAGCTCCTACGAGCAGTACTTC
>-|TRBV19|TRBJ2-7|TRBD1
CASSIEGQGRGEQYF
TGTGCCAGTAGTATTGAAGGACAGGGCCGGGGCGAGCAGTACTTC
>-|TRBV5-6|TRBJ2-5|-
CASSFGLGAQETQYF
TGTGCCAGCAGTTTCGGGTTGGGGGCTCAAGAGACCCAGTACTTC
>-|TRBV28|TRBJ1-2|TRBD1
CASSLSLLGQGIGYTF
TGTGCCAGCAGTTTATCCCTTTTGGGACAGGGAATTGGCTACACCTTC